This note documents a single T cell receptor (beta chain) sequence. Its antigen is not known. A multiplex PCR was run with 60 Vbeta primers and 13 Jbeta primers. Some clones are missing from TCRdb's copy, which holds only in-frame ones; the method was immunoSEQ multiplex PCR. Recorded for this sample: roughly 120,000 clones. The germline V gene has CDR1 MNHNS and CDR2 SASEGT. V lost 3 bases and J lost 8, with 19 bases in between. The CDR3 has 15 residues. The data originate from a study of cytomegalovirus exposure and HLA in healthy donors. Study conclusions and caveats: Using a false discovery rate of 0.05, a later analysis showed that approximately 18,000 TCR beta sequences were associated with HLA alleles. Excluded were some V segments that proved indistinguishable, including TRBV6-2 and TRBV6-3.

This TCR was recovered from a middle-aged man in good health and CMV-seronegative. This chain uses TRBV6-1 with TRBJ1-1; D uncertain. The sample taken for sequencing was PBMCs. CDR3 coding DNA: TGTGCCAGCAGTGACATGGGAATCTTACAGCGGGAAGCTTTCTTT. Translated: CASSDMGILQREAFF.